The text below deals with one TCR beta chain. Its specificity is unknown. A read error may account for a junction end that differs from germline. The germline V gene has CDR1 SEHNR and CDR2 FQNEAQ (reference sequence). There are 14 residues in the CDR3. This sample stems from a study of T-cell reconstitution after alpha-beta-depleted transplantation in children. Overall study results and limits: At around two months after transplant, the alpha-beta T cells were reportedly derived from several hundred expanded clones that came from non-depleted graft cells. From newly produced T cells came most of the T-cell counts and diversity one year after transplant. Some patients owed their high day-60 TCRbeta diversity to surviving recipient T cells and thymic progenitors.

Preparing the TCRbeta library involved the use of unique molecular identifiers. TCRdb re-called the PCR reads with MiXCR, one entry per CDR3 protein. This sample has about 440,000 distinct CDR3 sequences, with roughly 44% found just once. Sequenced here: PBMCs, sampled before TCRalphabeta/CD19-depleted stem cell transplant. This TCR was recovered from a girl aged 2 to 10 with aplastic anemia, due to receive a stem cell transplant. This chain joins TRBV7-9 and TRBJ1-5; D is undetermined. The CDR3 sequence is CASSLTSGHQPQHF. The CDR3 DNA follows: TGTGCCAGCAGCTTAACGTCAGGCCATCAGCCACAGCATTTT.